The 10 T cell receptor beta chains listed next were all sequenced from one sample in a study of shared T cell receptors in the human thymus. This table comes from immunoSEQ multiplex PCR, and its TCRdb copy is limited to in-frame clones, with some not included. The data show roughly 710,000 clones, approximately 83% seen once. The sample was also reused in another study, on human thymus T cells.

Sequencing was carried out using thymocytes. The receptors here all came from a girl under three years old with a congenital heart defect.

CDR3 in amino acids: CASSLPPGQSYEQYF. CDR3 nucleotide sequence: TGTGCCAGCAGCCTCCCTCCGGGACAAAGCTACGAGCAGTACTTC. V and J are TRBV28 and TRBJ2-7, with D perhaps TRBD1 (6 bases). Deletions cut 6 bases from V and 3 bases from J, with 18 bases between. The CDR3 sequence is 15 residues long. CDR1 is MDHEN, CDR2 SYDVKM, per germline.

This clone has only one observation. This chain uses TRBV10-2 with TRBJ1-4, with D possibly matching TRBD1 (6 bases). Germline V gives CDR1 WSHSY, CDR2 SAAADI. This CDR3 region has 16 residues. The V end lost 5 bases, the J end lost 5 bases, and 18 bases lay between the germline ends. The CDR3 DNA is TGCGCCAGCAGTCCCCCCGGACAGCCCCCAAATGAAAAACTGTTTTTT. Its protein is CASSPPGQPPNEKLFF.

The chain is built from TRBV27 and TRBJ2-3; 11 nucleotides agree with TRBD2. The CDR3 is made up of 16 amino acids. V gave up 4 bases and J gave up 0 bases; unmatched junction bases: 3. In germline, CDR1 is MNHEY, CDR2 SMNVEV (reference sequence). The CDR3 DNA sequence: TGTGCCAGCAGTTCCGTAGCGGGGGGGAGCACAGATACGCAGTATTTT. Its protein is CASSSVAGGSTDTQYF.

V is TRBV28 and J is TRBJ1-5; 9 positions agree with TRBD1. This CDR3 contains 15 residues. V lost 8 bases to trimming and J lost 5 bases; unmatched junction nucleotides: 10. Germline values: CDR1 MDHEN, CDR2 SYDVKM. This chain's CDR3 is CASQHRTGVDQPQHF. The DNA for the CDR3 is TGTGCCAGCCAACACCGGACAGGGGTGGATCAGCCCCAGCATTTT.

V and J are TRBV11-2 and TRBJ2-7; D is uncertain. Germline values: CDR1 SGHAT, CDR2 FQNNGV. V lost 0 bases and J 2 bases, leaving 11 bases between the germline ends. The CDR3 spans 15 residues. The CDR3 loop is CASSLDTGEPYEQYF. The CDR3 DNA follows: TGTGCCAGCAGCTTAGATACGGGTGAACCCTACGAGCAGTACTTC. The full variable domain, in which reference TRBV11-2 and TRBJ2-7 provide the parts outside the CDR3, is EAGVAQSPRYKIIEKRQSVAFWCNPISGHATLYWYQQILGQGPKLLIQFQNNGVVDDSQLPKDRFSAERLKGVDSTLKIQPAKLEDSAVYLCASSLDTGEPYEQYFGPGTRLTVT.

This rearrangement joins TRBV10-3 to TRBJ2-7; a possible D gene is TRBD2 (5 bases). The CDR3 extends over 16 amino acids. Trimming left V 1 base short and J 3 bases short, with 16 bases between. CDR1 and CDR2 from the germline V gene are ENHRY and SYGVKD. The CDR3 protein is CAISEYPNGGHYEQYF. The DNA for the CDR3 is TGTGCCATCAGTGAGTATCCGAACGGAGGCCACTACGAGCAGTACTTC.

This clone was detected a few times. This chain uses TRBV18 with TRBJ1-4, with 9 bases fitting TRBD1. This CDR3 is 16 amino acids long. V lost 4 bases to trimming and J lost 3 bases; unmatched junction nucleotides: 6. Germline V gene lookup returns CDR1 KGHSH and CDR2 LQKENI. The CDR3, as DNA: TGTGCCAGCTCACAAGGACAGGGGTTGGCTAATGAAAAACTGTTTTTT. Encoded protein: CASSQGQGLANEKLFF. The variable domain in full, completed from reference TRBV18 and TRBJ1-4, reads NAGVMQNPRHLVRRRGQEARLRCSPMKGHSHVYWYRQLPEEGLKFMVYLQKENIIDESGMPKERFSAEFPKEGPSILRIQQVVRGDSAAYFCASSQGQGLANEKLFFGSGTQLSVL.

The CDR3, as DNA: TGTGCCAGCAGTCCAGCGCCCGGGACAGGGGGGTACAATACCTACGAGCAGTACTTC. Translated: CASSPAPGTGGYNTYEQYF. This rearrangement joins TRBV27 to TRBJ2-7; 11 nucleotides line up with TRBD1. CDR1 is MNHEY, CDR2 SMNVEV, per germline (reference sequence). The CDR3 loop spans 19 amino acids. V gave up 5 bases and J gave up 2 bases; unmatched junction bases: 17.

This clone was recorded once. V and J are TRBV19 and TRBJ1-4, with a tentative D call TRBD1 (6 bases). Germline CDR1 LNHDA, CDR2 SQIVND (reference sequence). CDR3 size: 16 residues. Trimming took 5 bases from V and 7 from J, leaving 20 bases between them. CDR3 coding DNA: TGTGCCAGTAGTCCAGCCCCTCCGGGACACTGTGAAAAACTGTTTTTT. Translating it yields CASSPAPPGHCEKLFF.

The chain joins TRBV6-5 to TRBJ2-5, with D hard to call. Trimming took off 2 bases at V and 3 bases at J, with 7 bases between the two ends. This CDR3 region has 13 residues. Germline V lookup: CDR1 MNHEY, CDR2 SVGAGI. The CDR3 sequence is CASSYDFKETQYF. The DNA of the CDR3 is TGTGCCAGCAGTTACGACTTTAAAGAGACCCAGTACTTC.